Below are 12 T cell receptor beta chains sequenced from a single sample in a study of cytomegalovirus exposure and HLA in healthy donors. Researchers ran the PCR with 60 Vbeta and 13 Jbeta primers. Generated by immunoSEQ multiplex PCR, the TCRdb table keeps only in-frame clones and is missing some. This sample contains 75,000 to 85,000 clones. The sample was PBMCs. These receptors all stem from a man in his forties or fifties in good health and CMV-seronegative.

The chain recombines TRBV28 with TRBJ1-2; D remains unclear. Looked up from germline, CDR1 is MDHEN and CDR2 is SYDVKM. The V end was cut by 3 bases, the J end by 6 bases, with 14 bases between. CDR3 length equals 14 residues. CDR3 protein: CASSFGLYADGYTF. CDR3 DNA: TGTGCCAGCAGTTTCGGTCTATATGCGGATGGCTACACCTTC.

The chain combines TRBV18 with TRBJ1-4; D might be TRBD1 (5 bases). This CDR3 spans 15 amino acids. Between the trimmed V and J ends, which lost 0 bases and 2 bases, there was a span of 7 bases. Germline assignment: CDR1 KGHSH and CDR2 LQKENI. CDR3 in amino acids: CASSPPRATNEKLFF. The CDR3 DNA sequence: TGTGCCAGCTCACCACCCAGGGCCACTAATGAAAAACTGTTTTTT.

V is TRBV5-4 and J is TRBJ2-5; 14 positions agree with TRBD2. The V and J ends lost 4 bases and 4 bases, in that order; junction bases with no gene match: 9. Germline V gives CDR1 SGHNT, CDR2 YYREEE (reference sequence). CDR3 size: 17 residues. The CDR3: CASSHGTSGGVGETQYF. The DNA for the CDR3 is TGTGCCAGCAGCCACGGGACTAGCGGGGGAGTAGGAGAGACCCAGTACTTC.

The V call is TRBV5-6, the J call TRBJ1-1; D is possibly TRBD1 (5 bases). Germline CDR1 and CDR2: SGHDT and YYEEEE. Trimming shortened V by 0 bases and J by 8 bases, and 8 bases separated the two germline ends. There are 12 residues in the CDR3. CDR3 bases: TGTGCCAGCAGCTTGGTTCAGGGAGAAGCTTTCTTT. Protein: CASSLVQGEAFF.

CDR3 DNA sequence: TGTGCCAGCAGTTGGGGAGGGGGTTCGGTCTACGAGCAGTACTTC. Protein: CASSWGGGSVYEQYF. The chain carries TRBV25-1 and TRBJ2-7; tentatively, D is TRBD2 (7 bases). The CDR3 length is 15 residues. The germline V gene encodes CDR1 MGHDK and CDR2 SYGVNS. The V gene lost 5 bases and the J gene lost 3 bases, with 17 bases spanning the gap.

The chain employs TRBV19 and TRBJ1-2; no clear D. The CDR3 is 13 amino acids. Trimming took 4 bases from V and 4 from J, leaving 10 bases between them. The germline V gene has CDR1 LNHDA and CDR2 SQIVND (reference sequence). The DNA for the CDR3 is TGTGCCAGTAGTACCATCCCTAGCTATGGCTACACCTTC. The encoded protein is CASSTIPSYGYTF.

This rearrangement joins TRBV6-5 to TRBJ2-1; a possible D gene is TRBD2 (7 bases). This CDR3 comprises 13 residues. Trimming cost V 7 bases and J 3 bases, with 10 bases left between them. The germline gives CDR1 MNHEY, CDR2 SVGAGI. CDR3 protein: CASKGGRYNEQFF. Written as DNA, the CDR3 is TGTGCCAGCAAGGGGGGGCGCTACAATGAGCAGTTCTTC.

CDR3 amino acids: CASSFGGIRTDTQYF. CDR3 nucleotide sequence: TGCGCCAGCAGCTTTGGCGGGATCCGCACAGATACGCAGTATTTT. The chain has TRBV5-1 and TRBJ2-3, with D possibly being TRBD2 (6 bases). The germline V and J ends were trimmed by 2 bases and 1 base, with 11 bases remaining between them. This CDR3 has 15 residues. In germline, CDR1 is SGHRS, CDR2 YFSETQ. Drawing the rest from reference TRBV5-1 and TRBJ2-3, the complete variable domain is KAGVTQTPRYLIKTRGQQVTLSCSPISGHRSVSWYQQTPGQGLQFLFEYFSETQRNKGNFPGRFSGRQFSNSRSEMNVSTLELGDSALYLCASSFGGIRTDTQYFGPGTRLTVL.

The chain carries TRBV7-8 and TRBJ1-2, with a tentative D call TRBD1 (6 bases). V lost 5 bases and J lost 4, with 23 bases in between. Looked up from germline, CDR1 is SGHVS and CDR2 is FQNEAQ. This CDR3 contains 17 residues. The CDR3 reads CASSLRTAASASYGYTF. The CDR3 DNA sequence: TGTGCCAGCAGCCTTCGGACAGCTGCCAGCGCCTCCTATGGCTACACCTTC. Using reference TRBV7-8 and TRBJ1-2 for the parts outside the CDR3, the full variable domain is GAGVSQSPRYKVAKRGQDVALRCDPISGHVSLFWYQQALGQGPEFLTYFQNEAQLDKSGLPSDRFFAERPEGSVSTLKIQRTQQEDSAVYLCASSLRTAASASYGYTFGSGTRLTVV.

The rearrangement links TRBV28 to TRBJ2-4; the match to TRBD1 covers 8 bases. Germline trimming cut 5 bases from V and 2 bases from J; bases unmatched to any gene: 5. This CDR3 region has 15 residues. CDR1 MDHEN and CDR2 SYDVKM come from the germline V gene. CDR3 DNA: TGTGCCAGCAGTCCAGGGGGCCTAACCAAAAACATTCAGTACTTC. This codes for CASSPGGLTKNIQYF.

The CDR3 DNA sequence: TGTGCCAGCAGCGTAGCTAGGAGGACCGGGGAGCTGTTTTTT. This encodes CASSVARRTGELFF. The J gene is TRBJ2-2, the V gene TRBV9; tentatively, D is TRBD2 (5 bases). V was trimmed by 0 bases and J by 5 bases, leaving 8 bases between them. Germline assignment: CDR1 SGDLS and CDR2 YYNGEE. There are 14 residues in the CDR3.

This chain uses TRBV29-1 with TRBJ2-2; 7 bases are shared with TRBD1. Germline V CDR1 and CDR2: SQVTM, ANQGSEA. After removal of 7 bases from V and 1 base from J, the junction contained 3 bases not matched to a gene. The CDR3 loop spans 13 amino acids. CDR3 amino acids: CSADRLNTGELFF. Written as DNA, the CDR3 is TGCAGCGCGGACAGGTTGAACACCGGGGAGCTGTTTTTT.